Below, 24 T cell receptor beta chains from the same sample are listed, as sequenced in a study of beta chain features in type 1 diabetes. Study-wide results and caveats: Researchers report that Type 1 diabetes patients had moderately but significantly shorter TCRB CDR3s across all four CD4+ subsets.

Their specific antigens are unknown. Sequenced material consisted of expressed TCRB transcripts (all of the isolated RNA was reverse transcribed). Method: immunoSEQ multiplex PCR; TCRdb's copy keeps in-frame clones and lacks some. Here the sample spans around 260,000 clones, roughly 20% being singletons. Sequenced input: naive CD4+ T cells from blood. All receptors derive from a woman between 40 and 50 years old with type 1 diabetes.

The rearrangement joins TRBV7-2 to TRBJ1-2, with D unresolved. The V gene lost 5 bases and the J gene lost 3 bases, with 13 bases spanning the gap. Germline CDR1 and CDR2: SGHTA and FQGNSA. The CDR3 contains 14 residues. The CDR3 here is CASSPTRVDYGYTF. The CDR3 nucleotides read TGTGCCAGCAGCCCCACGAGGGTAGACTATGGCTACACCTTC.

Only a few counts were recorded for this clone. The V gene is TRBV30, the J gene TRBJ1-1; a weak D match, TRBD1 (5 bases). Trimming pared 2 bases from V and 4 bases from J, leaving 14 bases between. The germline gives CDR1 GTSNPN, CDR2 SVGIG (reference sequence). The CDR3 loop spans 14 amino acids. CDR3 sequence reads: CAWSKGPGGTEAFF. The CDR3 region has the DNA TGTGCCTGGAGTAAGGGACCGGGGGGCACTGAAGCTTTCTTT.

This clone was seen more than once but under ten times. The chain is built from TRBV7-3 and TRBJ2-3; TRBD2 might be the D (5 bases). Germline V gives CDR1 SGHTA, CDR2 FQGTGA. The CDR3 totals 16 residues. Trimming removed 5 bases at V and 2 bases at J, with 17 bases between. CDR3 bases: TGTGCCAGCAGCCCCGTCTTGGGAGTACACACAGATACGCAGTATTTT. Translated, it gives CASSPVLGVHTDTQYF.

The genes are TRBV7-3 and TRBJ2-7; the D is unclear. V lost 0 bases to trimming and J lost 6 bases, with 9 bases between them. This CDR3 comprises 13 residues. The V gene's germline CDR1 is SGHTA and CDR2 FQGTGA. The CDR3 reads CASSLTSFGEQYF. The CDR3 DNA reads as TGTGCCAGCAGCTTAACTAGCTTCGGCGAGCAGTACTTC.

This clone came up a few times. The chain joins TRBV9 to TRBJ1-5; unclear D gene. CDR1 is SGDLS and CDR2 is YYNGEE in the germline V gene. V lost 0 bases and J 4 bases, leaving 11 bases between the germline ends. CDR3 length equals 15 residues. CDR3 residues: CASSVAGLRNQPQHF. CDR3 nucleotides: TGTGCCAGCAGCGTAGCTGGACTGAGGAATCAGCCCCAGCATTTT. Together with reference TRBV9 and TRBJ1-5, the CDR3 gives the full variable domain: DSGVTQTPKHLITATGQRVTLRCSPRSGDLSVYWYQQSLDQGLQFLIQYYNGEERAKGNILERFSAQQFPDLHSELNLSSLELGDSALYFCASSVAGLRNQPQHFGDGTRLSIL.

This clone has more than one count but fewer than ten. This chain links TRBV4-3 with TRBJ1-2, with D perhaps TRBD1 (5 bases). The CDR3 covers 13 residues. V shed 4 bases and J shed 3 bases, with 9 bases lying between them. Germline V gene data show CDR1 as LGHNA and CDR2 as YSLEER. CDR3 DNA: TGCGCCAGCAGCCTGGGAGGGGACTATGGCTACACCTTC. Translating gives CASSLGGDYGYTF.

This clone occurred a few times. The chain couples TRBV14 to TRBJ2-3, with D possibly being TRBD1 (5 bases). The germline V and J ends were trimmed by 1 base and 0 bases, with 8 bases remaining between them. CDR3 length equals 15 residues. CDR1 and CDR2 from the germline V gene are SGHDN and FVKESK. The CDR3 nucleotides are TGTGCCAGCAGCCAAGGGCAGGGAAGCACAGATACGCAGTATTTT. Encoded protein: CASSQGQGSTDTQYF.

This clone was detected only a few times. The chain recombines TRBV9 with TRBJ2-1; 8 bases are a match to TRBD2. The length of the CDR3 is 15 residues. Germline assignment: CDR1 SGDLS and CDR2 YYNGEE. J gave up 6 bases and V 4 bases, and 9 bases lay outside the gene matches. The CDR3 nucleotides read TGTGCCAGCAGCCCCCAAAGCGGGAGTGGCAATGAGCAGTTCTTC. Protein sequence: CASSPQSGSGNEQFF.

This clone showed up just a few times. V gene TRBV7-3 combines with J gene TRBJ2-5; TRBD1 might be the D (6 bases). Trimming took off 1 base at V and 3 bases at J, with 6 bases between the two ends. The CDR3 is 13 residues long. From germline, CDR1 is SGHTA and CDR2 FQGTGA. The CDR3 DNA reads TGTGCCAGCAGCTTAAACAGGGAAGAGACCCAGTACTTC. This translates into CASSLNREETQYF.

This clone was found a few times. This chain uses TRBV28 with TRBJ1-1, with a weak D call TRBD1 (6 bases). There are 14 residues in the CDR3. Trimming took 2 bases from V and 4 from J, leaving 11 bases between them. CDR1 is MDHEN, CDR2 SYDVKM, per germline. CDR3 sequence (DNA): TGTGCCAGCAGTTTAGGGGGGGCAGGCACTGAAGCTTTCTTT. The encoded protein is CASSLGGAGTEAFF. The complete variable domain, with remaining parts taken from reference TRBV28 and TRBJ1-1, reads DVKVTQSSRYLVKRTGEKVFLECVQDMDHENMFWYRQDPGLGLRLIYFSYDVKMKEKGDIPEGYSVSREKKERFSLILESASTNQTSMYLCASSLGGAGTEAFFGQGTRLTVV.

The chain is built from TRBV27 and TRBJ1-1; no clear D gene. Germline V CDR1 and CDR2: MNHEY, SMNVEV (reference sequence). The CDR3 length is 11 residues. The ends were cut back, 5 bases at V and 6 bases at J, with 7 bases in the middle. In nucleotides, the CDR3 is TGTGCCAGCAGTCTAGGATCTGAAGCTTTCTTT. This codes for CASSLGSEAFF.

The CDR3 is CASSFRTSGRDTQYF. The CDR3 DNA is TGTGCCAGCAGCTTTCGGACTAGCGGGCGGGATACGCAGTATTTT. The chain has TRBV7-9 and TRBJ2-3, with 11 bases matching TRBD2. The CDR3 length is 15 residues. V shed 3 bases, J shed 6 bases, and the junction held 5 bases outside the gene matches. Per germline, CDR1 SEHNR and CDR2 FQNEAQ (reference sequence). The full variable domain, completed using reference TRBV7-9 and TRBJ2-3, is DTGVSQNPRHKITKRGQNVTFRCDPISEHNRLYWYRQTLGQGPEFLTYFQNEAQLEKSRLLSDRFSAERPKGSFSTLEIQRTEQGDSAMYLCASSFRTSGRDTQYFGPGTRLTVL.

This clone appeared a few times. J is TRBJ2-3 and V is TRBV7-9; possibly TRBD2 for D (6 bases). The CDR3 is made up of 14 amino acids. CDR1 is SEHNR, CDR2 FQNEAQ, per germline (reference sequence). Deletions cut 2 bases from V and 6 bases from J, with 12 bases between. CDR3 region: CASSLQLANDTQYF. CDR3 nucleotides: TGTGCCAGCAGCTTACAACTAGCCAACGATACGCAGTATTTT.

The chain couples TRBV15 to TRBJ1-5; TRBD1 matches at 7 bases. Germline loops: CDR1 LNHNV, CDR2 YYDKDF (reference sequence). V lost 2 bases and J lost 0; bases outside the gene matches: 4. The CDR3 runs 16 residues. The CDR3 is CATSRQTGDSNQPQHF. The CDR3 DNA reads TGTGCCACCAGCAGACAAACAGGGGATAGCAATCAGCCCCAGCATTTT.

This clone has just a few counts. The V call is TRBV5-1, the J call TRBJ2-3; TRBD2 matches 7 bases. Looked up from germline, CDR1 is SGHRS and CDR2 is YFSETQ. The CDR3 is 13 residues long. The V and J ends lost 7 bases and 1 base, in that order; junction bases with no gene match: 3. The CDR3 loop is CASGEGRTDTQYF. DNA for the CDR3: TGCGCCAGCGGGGAGGGACGCACAGATACGCAGTATTTT.

In this sample, this clone turned up a few times. The chain has TRBV29-1 and TRBJ1-5; possible D gene TRBD1, 6 bases. Germline V gene sequence: CDR1 SQVTM, CDR2 ANQGSEA. The CDR3 is 12 amino acids. V dropped 6 bases and J dropped 4 bases, with 10 bases sitting between them. The CDR3 DNA is TGCAGCGTCGGACAGCTTAATCAGCCCCAGCATTTT. Encoded protein: CSVGQLNQPQHF.

This clone was seen a handful of times. The genes are TRBV5-6 and TRBJ2-5; TRBD1 matches at 10 bases. Per germline, CDR1 SGHDT and CDR2 YYEEEE. With V trimmed by 3 bases and J by 5 bases, 4 bases remained unmatched. The CDR3 totals 14 residues. The CDR3 DNA follows: TGTGCCAGCAGCTCGACAGGGGGCGAGGAGACCCAGTACTTC. This codes for CASSSTGGEETQYF.

This clone was seen more than once but under ten times. This chain's CDR3 is CASSLAAGVRDTQYF. CDR3 nucleotide sequence: TGTGCCAGCAGCTTAGCGGCGGGGGTGAGAGATACGCAGTATTTT. The rearrangement joins TRBV7-2 to TRBJ2-3, with 7 bases aligning to TRBD2. The CDR3 extends over 15 amino acids. Germline V CDR1 and CDR2: SGHTA, FQGNSA. Trimming cost V 0 bases and J 5 bases; bases outside gene matches: 5.

The chain has TRBV28 and TRBJ2-3; 8 bases align to TRBD2. After removal of 2 bases from V and 4 bases from J, the junction contained 5 bases not matched to a gene. This CDR3 has 15 residues. Germline V gene data show CDR1 as MDHEN and CDR2 as SYDVKM. This CDR3 is CASSLGAGVADTQYF. The CDR3 nucleotides read TGTGCCAGCAGTTTAGGAGCGGGAGTTGCAGATACGCAGTATTTT.

In this sample, this clone turned up a few times. The V and J genes are TRBV19 and TRBJ1-5; tentatively, D is TRBD1 (5 bases). The V gene's germline CDR1 is LNHDA and CDR2 SQIVND (reference sequence). V dropped 6 bases and J dropped 3 bases, with 9 bases sitting between them. The CDR3 is made up of 13 amino acids. CDR3 loop: CASRGQDNQPQHF. CDR3 DNA sequence: TGTGCCAGTAGGGGGCAGGACAATCAGCCCCAGCATTTT.

The V and J genes are TRBV7-2 and TRBJ1-1; a weak D match, TRBD1 (6 bases). The CDR3 has 15 residues. The germline V and J ends were trimmed by 5 bases and 0 bases, with 13 bases remaining between them. Per the germline V gene, CDR1 is SGHTA and CDR2 is FQGNSA. This CDR3 reads CASSGRGHLNTEAFF. The CDR3 bases are TGTGCCAGCAGCGGCAGGGGACATTTGAACACTGAAGCTTTCTTT.

This clone was counted between two and nine times. The genes are TRBV29-1 and TRBJ2-1; TRBD2 matches 8 bases. V was clipped by 4 bases and J by 4 bases; unmatched bases: 6. The CDR3 sequence is 14 residues long. Germline V gene sequence: CDR1 SQVTM, CDR2 ANQGSEA. The CDR3 DNA follows: TGCAGCGTTGTACTAGCGGACGGATACAATGAGCAGTTCTTC. It translates to CSVVLADGYNEQFF.

The chain is built from TRBV10-3 and TRBJ2-3; D unresolved. CDR1 is ENHRY, CDR2 SYGVKD, per germline. Trimming removed 6 bases from V and 5 bases from J, with 30 bases in between. The CDR3 covers 19 residues. CDR3 bases: TGTGCCATCAGCCTCCTTCAACCCCAGGCTGCTTGGATAGGAGATACGCAGTATTTT. Its protein product is CAISLLQPQAAWIGDTQYF.

The chain combines TRBV25-1 with TRBJ1-4; D call uncertain. The germline CDR1 and CDR2 sequences are MGHDK and SYGVNS. Trimming left V 0 bases short and J 5 bases short, with 10 bases between. The CDR3 length is 15 residues. The CDR3 DNA is TGTGCCAGCAGTGAATATGCGTCAGGCAATGAAAAACTGTTTTTT. Translated, it gives CASSEYASGNEKLFF.